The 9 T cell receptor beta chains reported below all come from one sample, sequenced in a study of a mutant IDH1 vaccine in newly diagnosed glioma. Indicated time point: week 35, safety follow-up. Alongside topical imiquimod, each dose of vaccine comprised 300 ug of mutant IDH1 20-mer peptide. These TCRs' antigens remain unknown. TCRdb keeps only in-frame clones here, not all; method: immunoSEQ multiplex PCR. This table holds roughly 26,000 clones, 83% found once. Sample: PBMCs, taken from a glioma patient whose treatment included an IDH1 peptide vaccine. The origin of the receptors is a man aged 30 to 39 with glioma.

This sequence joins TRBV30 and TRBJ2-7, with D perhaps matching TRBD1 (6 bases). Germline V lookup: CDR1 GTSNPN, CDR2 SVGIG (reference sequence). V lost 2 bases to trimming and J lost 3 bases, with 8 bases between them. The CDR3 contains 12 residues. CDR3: CAWSRQVYEQYF. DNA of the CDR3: TGTGCCTGGAGTCGACAGGTCTACGAGCAGTACTTC.

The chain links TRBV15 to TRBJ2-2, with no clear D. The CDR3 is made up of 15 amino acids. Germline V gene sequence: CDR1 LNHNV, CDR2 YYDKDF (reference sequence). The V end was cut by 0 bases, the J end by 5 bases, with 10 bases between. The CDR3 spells CATSRDQGETGELFF. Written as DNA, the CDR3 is TGTGCCACCAGCAGAGATCAAGGAGAAACCGGGGAGCTGTTTTTT. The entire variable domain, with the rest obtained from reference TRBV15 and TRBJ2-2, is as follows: DAMVIQNPRYQVTQFGKPVTLSCSQTLNHNVMYWYQQKSSQAPKLLFHYYDKDFNNEADTPDNFQSRRPNTSFCFLDIRSPGLGDTAMYLCATSRDQGETGELFFGEGSRLTVL.

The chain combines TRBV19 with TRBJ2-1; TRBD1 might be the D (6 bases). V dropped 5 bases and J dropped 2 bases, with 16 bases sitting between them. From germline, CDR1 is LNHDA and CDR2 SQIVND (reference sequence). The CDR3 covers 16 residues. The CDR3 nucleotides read TGTGCCAGTAGTGATCGCGTGGGGGCGACCTACAATGAGCAGTTCTTC. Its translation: CASSDRVGATYNEQFF.

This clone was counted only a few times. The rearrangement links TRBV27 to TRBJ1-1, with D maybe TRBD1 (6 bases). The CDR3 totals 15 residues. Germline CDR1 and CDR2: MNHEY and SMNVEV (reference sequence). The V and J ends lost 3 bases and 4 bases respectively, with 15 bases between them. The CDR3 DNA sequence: TGTGCCAGCAGTTTCCAAGCCGGGGGGCCCACTGAAGCTTTCTTT. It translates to CASSFQAGGPTEAFF.

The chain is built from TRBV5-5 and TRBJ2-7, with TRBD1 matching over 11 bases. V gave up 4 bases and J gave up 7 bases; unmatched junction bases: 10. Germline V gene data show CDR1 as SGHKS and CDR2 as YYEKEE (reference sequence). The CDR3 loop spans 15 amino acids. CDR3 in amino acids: CASSTLGQGGNEQYF. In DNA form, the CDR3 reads TGTGCCAGCAGCACTCTGGGACAGGGGGGGAATGAGCAGTACTTC.

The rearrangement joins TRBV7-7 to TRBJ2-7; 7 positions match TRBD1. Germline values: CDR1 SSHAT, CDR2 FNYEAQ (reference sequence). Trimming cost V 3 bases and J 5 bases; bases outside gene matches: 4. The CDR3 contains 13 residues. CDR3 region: CASSLGQNHEQYF. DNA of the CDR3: TGTGCCAGCAGCTTGGGACAGAACCACGAGCAGTACTTC. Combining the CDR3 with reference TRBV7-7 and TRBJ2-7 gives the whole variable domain GAGVSQSPRYKVTKRGQDVTLRCDPISSHATLYWYQQALGQGPEFLTYFNYEAQPDKSGLPSDRFSAERPEGSISTLTIQRTEQRDSAMYRCASSLGQNHEQYFGPGTRLTVT.

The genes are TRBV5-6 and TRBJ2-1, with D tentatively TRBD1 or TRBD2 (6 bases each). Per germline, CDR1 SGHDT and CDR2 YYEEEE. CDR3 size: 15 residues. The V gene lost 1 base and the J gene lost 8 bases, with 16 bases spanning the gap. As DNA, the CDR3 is TGTGCCAGCAGCTTGAGTTCCGGGGGCGAGGATGAGCAGTTCTTC. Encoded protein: CASSLSSGGEDEQFF.

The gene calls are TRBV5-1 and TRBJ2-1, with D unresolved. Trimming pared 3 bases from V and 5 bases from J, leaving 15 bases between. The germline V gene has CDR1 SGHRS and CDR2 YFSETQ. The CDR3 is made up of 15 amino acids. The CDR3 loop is CASSSLAGPDNEQFF. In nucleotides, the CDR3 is TGCGCCAGCAGCTCGTTGGCCGGGCCTGACAATGAGCAGTTCTTC.

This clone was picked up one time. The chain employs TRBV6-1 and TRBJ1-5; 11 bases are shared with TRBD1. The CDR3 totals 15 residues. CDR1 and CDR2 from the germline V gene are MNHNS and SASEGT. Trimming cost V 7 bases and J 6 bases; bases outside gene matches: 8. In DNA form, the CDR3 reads TGTGCCAGCATGATCCGGGACAGGGGGTTTCAGCCCCAGCATTTT. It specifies CASMIRDRGFQPQHF.